These T cell receptor beta chains were read from a single sample in a study of blood T cell repertoires in COVID-19. Method: immunoSEQ multiplex PCR; TCRdb's copy keeps in-frame clones and lacks some. The repertoire has 240,000 or so clones, approximately 87% of them found once; the top ten carry about 5.9%. Sequencing was carried out using peripheral blood. All receptors come from a man in his fifties or sixties with acute or convalescent COVID-19. Each CDR3 is given with its conserved first and last residue. Each record gives: V gene, CDR3 protein.

v_call: TRBV5-4; cdr3_aa: CASSLGIRDRGHPYGYTF
v_call: TRBV7-9; cdr3_aa: CASSFRETQYF
v_call: TRBV14; cdr3_aa: CASSHNRAGANVLTF
v_call: TRBV7-9; cdr3_aa: CASSPGTAAGVTDTQYF
v_call: TRBV21-1; cdr3_aa: CASSKGKNPQGQGLLYEQYF
v_call: TRBV12-3/TRBV12-4; cdr3_aa: CASSLVAVYEQYF
v_call: TRBV12-5; cdr3_aa: CASGLIPGGRPSNYGYTF
v_call: TRBV27; cdr3_aa: CASSLSPQGVYGYTF
v_call: TRBV3-1/TRBV3-2; cdr3_aa: CASSPPTGANVLTF
v_call: TRBV11-2; cdr3_aa: CASSLDPPTYNEQFF
v_call: TRBV9; cdr3_aa: CASSVAARTRGFNEQFF
v_call: TRBV19; cdr3_aa: CASSVDRGKDQPQHF
v_call: TRBV3-1/TRBV3-2; cdr3_aa: CASSQRSRNEQFF
v_call: TRBV30; cdr3_aa: CAWAGDRQVTGANVLTF